These 20 T cell receptor beta chains came from one sample sequenced in a study of human T cells and chemical hapten exposure. TCRdb re-derived calls from the RACE reads in MiXCR, one entry per CDR3 protein. The data show roughly 100,000 distinct CDR3 sequences, about 9.3% seen once. Time point noted: patch test 2, 6 weeks after DPC sensitization. The treatment is: therapeutic diphenylcyclopropenone sensitization with weekly scalp DPC. Specimen: whole blood, collected in connection with sensitization to the hapten diphenylcyclopropenone (DPC). These receptors all stem from a middle-aged woman with alopecia areata. Some clones in this sample may be carry-over from other donors' samples.

The chain uses TRBV7-2 and TRBJ2-5; D call uncertain. The CDR3 consists of 13 residues. The V and J ends lost 3 bases and 1 base respectively, with 6 bases between them. CDR1 and CDR2 (germline): SGHTA, FQGNSA. In nucleotides, the CDR3 is TGTGCCAGCAGCTTGGTCCGCCAAGAGACCCAGTACTTC. Its protein is CASSLVRQETQYF. The full variable domain, rest sourced from reference TRBV7-2 and TRBJ2-5, is GAGVSQSPSNKVTEKGKDVELRCDPISGHTALYWYRQSLGQGLEFLIYFQGNSAPDKSGLPSDRFSAERTGGSVSTLTIQRTQQEDSAVYLCASSLVRQETQYFGPGTRLLVL.

This clonotype was counted a few times. The chain combines TRBV20-1 with TRBJ2-1; 7 positions agree with TRBD2. The CDR3 totals 14 residues. V trimming: 0 bases; J trimming: 6 bases; junction bases outside the gene matches: 5. Germline lookup yields CDR1 DFQATT and CDR2 SNEGSKA (reference sequence). As DNA, the CDR3 is TGCAGTGCTAGAGATTGGGCGGGAGTCAATGAGCAGTTCTTC. Protein sequence: CSARDWAGVNEQFF.

This clonotype has more than one count but fewer than ten. V usage is TRBV20-1 and J usage is TRBJ2-1; 7 bases match TRBD2. The CDR3 sequence is 16 residues long. The V gene's germline CDR1 is DFQATT and CDR2 SNEGSKA (reference sequence). Unmatched junction bases numbered 11, after V lost 1 base and J lost 5 bases. CDR3: CSARAEPSGLNNEQFF. CDR3 in DNA: TGCAGTGCTAGAGCGGAGCCTAGCGGACTTAACAATGAGCAGTTCTTC.

The gene calls are TRBV4-3 and TRBJ2-4, with no clear D. Germline V gene data show CDR1 as LGHNA and CDR2 as YSLEER. This CDR3 comprises 15 residues. V lost 0 bases and J 6 bases, leaving 12 bases between the germline ends. The CDR3 protein is CASSQDLSAGNIQYF. The CDR3 DNA reads as TGCGCCAGCAGCCAAGATCTCAGCGCTGGAAACATTCAGTACTTC.

This clonotype came up many times. This chain uses TRBV7-9 with TRBJ1-2; D gene ambiguous. V was pared by 5 bases and J by 2 bases, with 9 bases between. CDR1 and CDR2 (germline): SEHNR, FQNEAQ (reference sequence). This CDR3 is built from 13 residues. Written as DNA, the CDR3 is TGTGCCAGCAGCCTGCTGGACAACTATGGCTACACCTTC. It encodes CASSLLDNYGYTF.

There are many counts of this clonotype. The V call is TRBV4-2, the J call TRBJ2-7; D uncertain. This CDR3 spans 15 amino acids. V lost 0 bases, J lost 3 bases, and 12 bases lay in between. Germline V gene sequence: CDR1 LGHNA, CDR2 YNFKEQ. The CDR3 here is CASSQDFGINYEQYF. CDR3 bases: TGTGCCAGCAGCCAAGATTTTGGGATTAACTACGAGCAGTACTTC.

This clonotype was counted ten times or more. CDR3 amino acids: CASSFSSGSDTQYF. The CDR3 DNA is TGTGCCAGCAGCTTTTCCAGCGGTTCAGATACGCAGTATTTT. The V gene is TRBV7-9, the J gene TRBJ2-3, with D tentatively TRBD2 (5 bases). This CDR3 has 14 amino acids. The V end lost 3 bases, the J end lost 4 bases, and 11 bases lay between the germline ends. Per germline, CDR1 SEHNR and CDR2 FQNEAQ (reference sequence).

This clonotype showed up many times. This chain connects TRBV5-5 to TRBJ2-5; TRBD1 matches 9 bases. Germline trimming cut 3 bases from V and 2 bases from J; bases unmatched to any gene: 8. In germline, CDR1 is SGHKS, CDR2 YYEKEE (reference sequence). There are 16 residues in the CDR3. In DNA, the CDR3 is TGTGCCAGCAGCTGGGGAGACAGGGGGATTCAAGAGACCCAGTACTTC. Translated, it gives CASSWGDRGIQETQYF.

The genes are TRBV7-9 and TRBJ2-6; no clear D gene. There are 16 residues in the CDR3. Trimming stripped 5 bases from V and 2 bases from J, with 13 bases between. Germline values: CDR1 SEHNR, CDR2 FQNEAQ (reference sequence). Written as DNA, the CDR3 is TGTGCCAGCAGCACCCCTTACAGAACTGGGGCCAACGTCCTGACTTTC. This codes for CASSTPYRTGANVLTF. The full variable domain, in which reference TRBV7-9 and TRBJ2-6 provide the parts outside the CDR3, is DTGVSQNPRHKITKRGQNVTFRCDPISEHNRLYWYRQTLGQGPEFLTYFQNEAQLEKSRLLSDRFSAERPKGSFSTLEIQRTEQGDSAMYLCASSTPYRTGANVLTFGAGSRLTVL.

By frequency in the sample, this clonotype is medium-sized. The chain joins TRBV27 to TRBJ2-1; D unclear. The germline CDR1 and CDR2 sequences are MNHEY and SMNVEV (reference sequence). The length of the CDR3 is 16 residues. Trimming left V 5 bases short and J 0 bases short, with 14 bases between. The chain's CDR3 is CASSPVTRSSYNEQFF. CDR3 nucleotides: TGTGCCAGCAGTCCAGTCACCCGGAGCTCCTACAATGAGCAGTTCTTC.

This clonotype was observed many times. The chain is built from TRBV5-1 and TRBJ2-5; D uncertain. V gave up 2 bases and J gave up 1 base, with 12 bases separating them. The CDR3 has 15 residues. Germline V gene lookup returns CDR1 SGHRS and CDR2 YFSETQ. This chain's CDR3 is CASSLLAAGQETQYF. As DNA, the CDR3 is TGCGCCAGCAGCTTACTGGCGGCAGGCCAAGAGACCCAGTACTTC.

The J gene is TRBJ2-5, the V gene TRBV10-3, with 7 bases aligning to TRBD1. With V trimmed by 2 bases and J by 1 base, 1 base remained unmatched. The V gene's germline CDR1 is ENHRY and CDR2 SYGVKD. The CDR3 spans 14 residues. CDR3 protein: CAISETGAQETQYF. CDR3 sequence (DNA): TGTGCCATCAGTGAGACAGGGGCCCAAGAGACCCAGTACTTC.

The chain carries TRBV4-1 and TRBJ2-6; D perhaps matches TRBD1 (5 bases). Germline V gene data show CDR1 as MGHRA and CDR2 as YSYEKL. The ends were cut back, 2 bases at V and 1 base at J, with 15 bases in the middle. The length of the CDR3 is 18 residues. The CDR3: CASSQLDMVASGANVLTF. The CDR3 DNA is TGCGCCAGCAGCCAATTGGACATGGTGGCGTCTGGGGCCAACGTCCTGACTTTC.

This clonotype has at least ten counts. This chain joins TRBV19 and TRBJ2-5; 8 bases are shared with TRBD1. J lost 4 bases, V lost 3 bases, and 4 bases had no gene match. The CDR3 is 14 residues long. Per germline, CDR1 LNHDA and CDR2 SQIVND (reference sequence). The DNA for the CDR3 is TGTGCCAGTAGTATTGCCGGACAGGGAGAGACCCAGTACTTC. Translating gives CASSIAGQGETQYF.

V usage is TRBV9 and J usage is TRBJ2-2; TRBD2 matches 8 bases. This CDR3 contains 18 residues. The V gene end was trimmed by 4 bases and the J gene end by 9 bases; junction bases not matched to a gene: 20. Germline V gene lookup returns CDR1 SGDLS and CDR2 YYNGEE. DNA for the CDR3: TGTGCCAGCAGCCCCTTCCTCGGGGCTAGCGGGCGGCCCAGGGAGCTGTTTTTT. Protein product: CASSPFLGASGRPRELFF.

This clonotype was counted at least ten times. The V and J genes are TRBV12-3 or TRBV12-4 and TRBJ1-4, with TRBD1 identical over 8 bases. The J segment lost 5 bases and the V segment lost 5 bases, leaving 4 bases of the junction unmatched. The CDR3 has 14 amino acids. The CDR3 sequence: CASSKDRENEKLFF. In DNA form, the CDR3 reads TGTGCCAGCAGTAAGGACAGGGAAAATGAAAAACTGTTTTTT.

The sample holds many counts of this clonotype. The chain carries TRBV7-2 and TRBJ2-3; TRBD2 agrees at 7 bases. Germline V gene sequence: CDR1 SGHTA, CDR2 FQGNSA. The J segment lost 1 base and the V segment lost 4 bases, leaving 2 bases of the junction unmatched. This CDR3 spans 14 amino acids. CDR3 sequence: CASSSGLGTDTQYF. In DNA, the CDR3 is TGTGCCAGCAGCTCTGGACTAGGCACAGATACGCAGTATTTT.

The genes are TRBV4-2 and TRBJ2-1; 8 bases are shared with TRBD2. Trimming removed 0 bases from V and 6 bases from J; junction bases left unmatched: 7. CDR1 is LGHNA, CDR2 YNFKEQ, per germline. The CDR3 is 16 amino acids. CDR3 coding DNA: TGTGCCAGCAGCCAAGATAGGAAGCGGGAGCCCAATGAGCAGTTCTTC. It translates to CASSQDRKREPNEQFF.

In this sample, this clonotype turned up a few times. The chain links TRBV5-1 to TRBJ2-7, with D perhaps matching TRBD1 (5 bases). The CDR3 sequence is 16 residues long. Per the germline V gene, CDR1 is SGHRS and CDR2 is YFSETQ. V was shortened by 0 bases and J by 3 bases, with 16 bases between the two germline ends. The CDR3 sequence: CASSLAGGQGHYEQYF. CDR3 sequence (DNA): TGCGCCAGCAGCTTGGCCGGTGGGCAGGGTCACTACGAGCAGTACTTC.

This chain uses TRBV7-9 with TRBJ2-5; 8 nucleotides agree with TRBD2. V trimming: 5 bases; J trimming: 3 bases; junction bases outside the gene matches: 8. CDR1 is SEHNR, CDR2 FQNEAQ, per germline (reference sequence). The CDR3 is 15 amino acids. As DNA, the CDR3 is TGTGCCAGCAGCCCAGCGGGAGCAAACAAAGAGACCCAGTACTTC. Translating it yields CASSPAGANKETQYF.